This T cell receptor (beta chain) is drawn from a study of blood T cell repertoires in COVID-19. Study-level information: COVID-19 samples collected from the United States, Italy and Spain covered acute and convalescent phases.

J was trimmed by 6 bases and V by 4 bases; bases with no gene match: 3. The CDR3 is 13 residues long. CDR1 is SGHVS and CDR2 is FQNEAQ in the germline V gene. Original processing notes: Amplification of reference gene primers was used by the study to estimate nucleated cell counts. Measured with immunoSEQ multiplex PCR; TCRdb has only the in-frame clones, and not every one. The V and J calls and the clone size are those of that table, but D and trimming were determined from the DNA. The repertoire includes 250,000 to 350,000 clones, about 88% of them detected once, and 1.4% to 1.5% sits in the top ten. The Seattle patients, enrolled during active infection, were followed longitudinally.

The sequence derives from a human donor with COVID-19, enrolled during active disease. The donor label of this sample is uncertain. The sample taken for sequencing was peripheral blood. The V gene is TRBV7-8, the J gene TRBJ2-7; TRBD1 matches 10 bases. CDR3 DNA sequence: TGTGCCAGCAGCTCGGACAGGGGGGGCGAGCAGTACTTC. It is translated as CASSSDRGGEQYF.